This T cell receptor beta chain came from a study of blood T cell repertoires in COVID-19. TCRdb's table, derived via immunoSEQ multiplex PCR, lists solely in-frame clones and lacks some. The data contain 150,000 to 200,000 clones, about 83% of them singletons. The specimen was peripheral blood. The receptor comes from a woman younger than 30 who had recovered from COVID-19.

The CDR3, as DNA: TGCGCCAGCAGCCAAGATGGTAGCCTAGCGGGGGGGTTAGCCAAAAACATTCAGTACTTC. Amino acids: CASSQDGSLAGGLAKNIQYF. The J gene is TRBJ2-4, the V gene TRBV4-3, with TRBD2 identical over 12 bases. V dropped 0 bases and J dropped 0; count of bases not matched to a gene: 9. The CDR3 length is 20 residues. Per germline, CDR1 LGHNA and CDR2 YSLEER.